This T cell receptor (beta chain) emerged from a study of shared clonotypes between healthy human individuals. J was trimmed by 5 bases and V by 4 bases; bases with no gene match: 8. Germline loops: CDR1 SQVTM, CDR2 ANQGSEA. The CDR3 loop spans 13 amino acids. As for this clone: Its antigen is as yet unknown.

In the study's own analysis: Filtering differed because ImmunoSEQ produced junction-only sequences that carried no quality scores. Repertoires were generated with immunoSEQ multiplex PCR, while TCRdb's copy carries only in-frame clones and drops some. V, J and clone size are taken as reported in that table, and D and trimming were inferred from the DNA itself. Among hundreds of thousands of clones, 70% to 80% were seen once, and the ten largest hold more than 10%. All participating donors were Caucasian adults from Nashville, Tennessee. Notes on the study in general: Only blood underwent sampling, and tissue repertoires likely differ.

The TCR originated in a woman aged 40-49 years in good health. Some clones in this sample may be carry-over from other donors' samples. The chain links TRBV29-1 to TRBJ2-7; 7 positions agree with TRBD2. The sample comprised PBMCs. CDR3 region: CSVVGGSPHEQYF. The CDR3 DNA sequence: TGCAGCGTTGTGGGCGGGAGTCCCCACGAGCAGTACTTC.